Presented here are 13 T cell receptor beta chains from one specimen sequenced in a study of patients and donors after allogeneic stem cell transplantation. TCRdb reprocessed the RT-PCR reads via MiXCR and lists one record per CDR3 protein. In the table there are about 39,000 distinct CDR3 sequences, roughly 30% of which are singletons. Sequencing was done on a sample of blood, either unsorted or a sorted T cell fraction (not recorded which). These receptors were taken from a human donor who was either an allogeneic HSCT recipient or a stem cell or donor lymphocyte infusion donor (not recorded which). It is not recorded whose cells these are; they may come from a transplant donor.

This chain links TRBV20-1 with TRBJ2-3; D is undetermined. This CDR3 has 14 residues. Germline assignment: CDR1 DFQATT and CDR2 SNEGSKA (reference sequence). The V gene lost 6 bases and the J gene lost 1 base, with 14 bases spanning the gap. The CDR3 here is CSAADPRGTDTQYF. In DNA form, the CDR3 reads TGCAGTGCCGCTGACCCTCGTGGCACAGATACGCAGTATTTT.

This chain joins TRBV27 and TRBJ1-2; D is unclear. This CDR3 is 13 amino acids long. Germline V CDR1 and CDR2: MNHEY, SMNVEV (reference sequence). The germline V and J ends were trimmed by 4 bases and 4 bases, with 10 bases remaining between them. CDR3 region: CASSWRRAYGYTF. CDR3 bases: TGTGCCAGCAGTTGGAGGCGAGCCTATGGCTACACCTTC.

This clonotype showed up just a few times. The chain couples TRBV27 to TRBJ2-7; TRBD1 agrees at 9 bases. The CDR3 spans 14 residues. J gave up 4 bases and V 3 bases, and 4 bases lay outside the gene matches. CDR1 MNHEY and CDR2 SMNVEV come from the germline V gene (reference sequence). This CDR3 reads CASSFGTGTYEQYF. In DNA, the CDR3 is TGTGCCAGCAGTTTTGGGACAGGGACATACGAGCAGTACTTC.

This clonotype was seen ten or more times. The chain links TRBV6-6 to TRBJ1-1; D unclear. The CDR3 loop spans 15 amino acids. Germline V gene sequence: CDR1 MNHNY, CDR2 SVGAGI (reference sequence). V lost 5 bases, J lost 4 bases, and 17 bases lay in between. For the CDR3, the DNA is TGTGCCAGCAGTGTACTCTTCGGGTTGGGCACTGAAGCTTTCTTT. Translation: CASSVLFGLGTEAFF.

This clonotype was detected a few times. The V gene is TRBV5-1, the J gene TRBJ1-2; 12 bases line up with TRBD1. This CDR3 has 12 residues. Germline CDR1 and CDR2: SGHRS and YFSETQ. Germline trimming cut 4 bases from V and 8 bases from J; bases unmatched to any gene: 0. Here the CDR3 reads CASSGTGGGYTF. The CDR3 DNA reads as TGCGCCAGCAGCGGGACAGGGGGCGGCTACACCTTC.

J is TRBJ2-7 and V is TRBV10-3, with 7 bases fitting TRBD2. The V gene end was trimmed by 3 bases and the J gene end by 5 bases; junction bases not matched to a gene: 7. Germline CDR1 reads ENHRY; CDR2 reads SYGVKD. The CDR3 length is 14 residues. CDR3 coding DNA: TGTGCCATCAGTGATCCCCTCACTAGCGACGAGCAGTACTTC. Amino acids: CAISDPLTSDEQYF.

The rearrangement links TRBV29-1 to TRBJ2-5; 7 positions match TRBD1. The CDR3 is made up of 13 amino acids. V lost 6 bases, J lost 5 bases, and 9 bases stayed unmatched. Germline V gives CDR1 SQVTM, CDR2 ANQGSEA. CDR3 coding DNA: TGCAGCGTCCCGACAGGGTTAAAGGAGACCCAGTACTTC. It codes for CSVPTGLKETQYF.

The rearrangement joins TRBV7-2 to TRBJ2-5; D remains unclear. Trimming left V 3 bases short and J 5 bases short, with 22 bases between. Germline V CDR1 and CDR2: SGHTA, FQGNSA. The CDR3 runs to 17 residues. The CDR3 loop reads CASSFAPERVPGETQYF. The CDR3 DNA follows: TGTGCCAGCAGCTTTGCCCCGGAAAGGGTACCTGGGGAGACCCAGTACTTC. Complete variable domain (other parts from reference TRBV7-2 and TRBJ2-5): GAGVSQSPSNKVTEKGKDVELRCDPISGHTALYWYRQSLGQGLEFLIYFQGNSAPDKSGLPSDRFSAERTGGSVSTLTIQRTQQEDSAVYLCASSFAPERVPGETQYFGPGTRLLVL.

V gene TRBV28 combines with J gene TRBJ1-2, with 10 bases lining up with TRBD1. Per germline, CDR1 MDHEN and CDR2 SYDVKM. The V segment lost 3 bases and the J segment 4 bases; nucleotides outside the gene matches: 5. CDR3 length equals 15 residues. The CDR3, as DNA: TGTGCCAGCAGTTTCGGGACAGGGGCTCTCTATGGCTACACCTTC. As protein: CASSFGTGALYGYTF.

This clonotype was observed many times. V usage is TRBV20-1 and J usage is TRBJ2-1; 11 nucleotides agree with TRBD2. CDR3 size: 16 residues. Germline V gene sequence: CDR1 DFQATT, CDR2 SNEGSKA (reference sequence). V was pared by 5 bases and J by 2 bases, with 8 bases of the junction left unmatched. CDR3 region: CSACLAGGGAYNEQFF. CDR3 DNA: TGCAGTGCTTGTCTAGCGGGAGGCGGGGCCTACAATGAGCAGTTCTTC.

This clonotype appeared a few times. The rearrangement uses TRBV12-3 or TRBV12-4 and TRBJ2-1, with a possible D match to TRBD1 (6 bases). CDR3 size: 13 residues. Trimming took 5 bases from V and 6 from J, leaving 11 bases between them. For the CDR3, the DNA is TGTGCCAGCAGTACCAAACAGGGCAATGAGCAGTTCTTC. It codes for CASSTKQGNEQFF.

V is TRBV3-2 and J is TRBJ2-7; no DNA check was done on the table's D call, TRBD2. TRBV3-2 counts as a pseudogene. The CDR3 loop spans 16 amino acids. CDR3 protein: CASSQDRAGGEYEQYF. The CDR3 DNA is TGTGCCAGCAGCCAAGATCGAGCGGGAGGGGAATACGAGCAGTACTTC.

The J gene is TRBJ2-5, the V gene TRBV9; 8 bases line up with TRBD1. CDR1 is SGDLS, CDR2 YYNGEE, per germline. The V and J ends lost 3 bases and 5 bases, in that order; junction bases with no gene match: 9. The CDR3 totals 15 residues. The CDR3 nucleotides read TGTGCCAGCAGCGGCCTCAGGGGGCGCCTGGAGACCCAGTACTTC. It codes for CASSGLRGRLETQYF.